This T cell receptor (beta chain) was observed in a study of STAT3 mutations in large granular lymphocyte leukemia. Study results and caveats: Every T-LGLL patient had at least one immunodominant TCRbeta clonotype. All newly emerging clones after therapy were STAT3 wild type.

The data were produced by immunoSEQ multiplex PCR, yet TCRdb's version contains in-frame clones alone and is incomplete. The table includes under 35,000 clones, approximately 83% detected once. Notes on this clone: Its cognate antigen is unknown.

CDR1 is MNHEY and CDR2 is SVGAGI in the germline V gene. The CDR3 has 15 residues. Trimming took off 5 bases at V and 4 bases at J, with 14 bases between the two ends. This clonotype was obtained from a man aged 55 to 70 with T-cell large granular lymphocyte leukemia. Some clones in this sample may be carry-over from other donors' samples. The V call is TRBV6-5, the J call TRBJ2-2, with D hard to call. The sequencing sample was made of peripheral blood mononuclear cells. CDR3 protein: CASSRSWTLTGELFF. CDR3 DNA sequence: TGTGCCAGCAGTCGAAGCTGGACGCTCACCGGGGAGCTGTTTTTT.